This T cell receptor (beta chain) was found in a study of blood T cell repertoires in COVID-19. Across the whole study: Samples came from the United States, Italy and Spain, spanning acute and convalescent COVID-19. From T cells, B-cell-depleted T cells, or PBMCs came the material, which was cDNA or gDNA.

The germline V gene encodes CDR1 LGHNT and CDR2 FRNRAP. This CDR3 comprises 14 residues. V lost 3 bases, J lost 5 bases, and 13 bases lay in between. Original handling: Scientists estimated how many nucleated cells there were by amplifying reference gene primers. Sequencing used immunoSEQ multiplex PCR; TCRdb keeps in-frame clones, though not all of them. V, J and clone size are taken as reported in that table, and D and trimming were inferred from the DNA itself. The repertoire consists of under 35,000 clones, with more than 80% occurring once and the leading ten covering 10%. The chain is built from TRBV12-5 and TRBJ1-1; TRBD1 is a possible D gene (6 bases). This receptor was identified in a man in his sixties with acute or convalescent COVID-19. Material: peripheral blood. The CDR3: CASGFGGRGTEAFF. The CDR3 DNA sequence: TGTGCTAGTGGTTTCGGGGGGCGCGGAACTGAAGCTTTCTTT.